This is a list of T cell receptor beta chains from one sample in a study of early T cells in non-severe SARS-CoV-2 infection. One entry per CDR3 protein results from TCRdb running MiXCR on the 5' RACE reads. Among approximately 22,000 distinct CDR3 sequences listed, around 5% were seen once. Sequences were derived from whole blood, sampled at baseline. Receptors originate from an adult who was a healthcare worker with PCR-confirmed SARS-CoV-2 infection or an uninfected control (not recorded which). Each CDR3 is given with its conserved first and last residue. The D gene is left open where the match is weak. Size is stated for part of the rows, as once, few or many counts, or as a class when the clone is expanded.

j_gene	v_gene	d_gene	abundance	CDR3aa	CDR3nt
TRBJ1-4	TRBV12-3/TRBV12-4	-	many	CASSHPGGTTNEKLFF	TGTGCCAGCAGTCATCCGGGGGGTACAACTAATGAAAAACTGTTTTTT
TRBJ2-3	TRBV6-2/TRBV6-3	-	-	CASSSGQITDTRYF	TGTGCCAGCAGTTCCGGACAGATCACAGATACGCGGTATTTT
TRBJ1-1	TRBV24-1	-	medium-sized	CATSDLAGTRAFF	TGTGCCACCAGTGATTTGGCCGGCACTCGAGCTTTCTTT
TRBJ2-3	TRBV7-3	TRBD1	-	CASSTDRGRTDTQYF	TGTGCCAGCAGCACTGACAGGGGGCGCACAGATACGCAGTATTTT
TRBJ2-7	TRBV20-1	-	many	CSAQGQVSYEQYF	TGCAGTGCCCAGGGGCAGGTCTCCTACGAGCAGTACTTC
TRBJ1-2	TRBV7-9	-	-	CASSPDRDYTF	TGTGCCAGCAGCCCGGATCGCGACTACACCTTC
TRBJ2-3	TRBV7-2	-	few	CASSPRGGGTDTQYF	TGTGCCAGCAGCCCAAGGGGGGGGGGCACAGATACGCAGTATTTT
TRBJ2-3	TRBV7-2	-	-	CASTSTATQYF	TGTGCCAGCACCTCTACCGCTACGCAGTATTTT
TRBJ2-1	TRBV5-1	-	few	CASRITGGSYNEQFF	TGCGCCAGCAGAATAACCGGGGGCTCCTACAATGAGCAGTTCTTC
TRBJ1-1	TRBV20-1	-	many	CSAIVRNREAFF	TGCAGTGCTATTGTCCGTAATAGAGAAGCTTTCTTT
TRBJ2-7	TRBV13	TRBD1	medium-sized	CASSAGTGIYEQYF	TGTGCCAGCAGCGCGGGGACAGGTATTTACGAGCAGTACTTC
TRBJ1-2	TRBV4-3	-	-	CASSQAGTAYYGYTF	TGCGCCAGCAGCCAAGCGGGAACAGCGTACTATGGCTACACCTTC
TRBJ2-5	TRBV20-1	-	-	CSARGGTKETQYF	TGCAGTGCTAGAGGAGGGACAAAAGAGACCCAGTACTTC
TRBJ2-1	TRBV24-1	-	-	CTTSWGGGANEQFF	TGTACCACCAGCTGGGGAGGGGGTGCCAATGAGCAGTTCTTC
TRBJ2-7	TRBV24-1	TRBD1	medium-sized	CATSGRDRQRGQYF	TGTGCCACCAGTGGACGGGACAGGCAACGCGGGCAGTACTTC
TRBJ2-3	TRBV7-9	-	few	CASSLHSTDTQYF	TGTGCCAGCAGCTTACACAGCACAGATACGCAGTATTTT
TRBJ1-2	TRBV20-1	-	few	CSAEYGGGSYGYTF	TGCAGTGCGGAGTATGGGGGCGGAAGCTATGGCTACACCTTC
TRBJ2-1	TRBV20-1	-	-	CSARVKDWSNEQFF	TGCAGTGCTAGAGTCAAGGACTGGAGCAATGAGCAGTTCTTC